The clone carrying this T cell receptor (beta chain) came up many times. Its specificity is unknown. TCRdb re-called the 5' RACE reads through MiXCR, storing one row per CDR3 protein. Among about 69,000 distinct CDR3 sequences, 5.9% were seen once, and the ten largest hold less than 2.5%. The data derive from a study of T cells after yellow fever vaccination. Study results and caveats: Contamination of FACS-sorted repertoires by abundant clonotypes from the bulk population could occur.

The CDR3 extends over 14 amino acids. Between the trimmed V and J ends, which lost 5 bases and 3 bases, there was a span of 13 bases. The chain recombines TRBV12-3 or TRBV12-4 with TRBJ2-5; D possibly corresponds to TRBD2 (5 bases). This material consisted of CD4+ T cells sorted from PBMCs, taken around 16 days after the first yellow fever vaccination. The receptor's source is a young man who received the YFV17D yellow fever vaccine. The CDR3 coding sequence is TGTGCCAGCAGTCCACCGGGAAACGAAGAGACCCAGTACTTC. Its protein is CASSPPGNEETQYF.